Below, 5 T cell receptor beta chains from the same sample are listed, as sequenced in a study of blood T cell repertoires in COVID-19. The table came from immunoSEQ multiplex PCR; TCRdb's copy has only in-frame clones and leaves some out. The sample records 250,000 or so clones, about four fifths being singletons. Sequenced sample: peripheral blood. All receptors derive from a man older than 75 with acute or convalescent COVID-19.

This chain links TRBV18 with TRBJ2-3; 10 positions match TRBD1. Germline values: CDR1 KGHSH, CDR2 LQKENI. The CDR3 spans 16 residues. V lost 8 bases, J lost 6 bases, and 14 bases stayed unmatched. The CDR3 loop reads CASPPDRGLFWDTQYF. CDR3 nucleotides: TGTGCCAGCCCCCCTGACAGGGGGCTCTTTTGGGATACGCAGTATTTT.

CDR3 protein: CASSPTGLNTEAFF. Written as DNA, the CDR3 is TGTGCCAGCAGCCCGACAGGGCTTAACACTGAAGCTTTCTTT. This chain connects TRBV6-5 to TRBJ1-1; 7 nucleotides match TRBD1. V lost 6 bases and J lost 2; bases outside the gene matches: 6. This CDR3 comprises 14 residues. The germline CDR1 and CDR2 sequences are MNHEY and SVGAGI.

The chain carries TRBV5-1 and TRBJ1-4, with TRBD1 as a possible D gene (6 bases). Per germline, CDR1 SGHRS and CDR2 YFSETQ. V lost 4 bases, J lost 0 bases, and 10 bases lay in between. The CDR3 consists of 15 residues. The CDR3 loop is CASSAQGATNEKLFF. As DNA, the CDR3 is TGCGCCAGCAGCGCACAGGGCGCAACTAATGAAAAACTGTTTTTT.

This chain links TRBV2 with TRBJ2-1; D unresolved. The germline CDR1 and CDR2 sequences are SNHLY and FYNNEI. Trimming removed 0 bases from V and 8 bases from J, with 11 bases in between. The CDR3 loop spans 14 amino acids. CDR3 region: CASSEAGGPYEQFF. The CDR3 DNA follows: TGTGCCAGCAGTGAAGCCGGCGGCCCCTATGAGCAGTTCTTC.

The chain joins TRBV18 to TRBJ1-1; 9 nucleotides agree with TRBD1. Germline loops: CDR1 KGHSH, CDR2 LQKENI. The CDR3 runs 14 residues. The V gene end was trimmed by 4 bases and the J gene end by 5 bases; junction bases not matched to a gene: 5. CDR3 sequence (DNA): TGTGCCAGCTCACGTTTTGACAGGGGGACTGAAGCTTTCTTT. Translation: CASSRFDRGTEAFF.